This T cell receptor beta chain comes out of a study of Graves' ophthalmopathy and Graves' hyperthyroidism. The study amplified TCR beta CDR3 regions using RNA transcripts. HTBI primers served in a first-round RT-PCR, which a second-round multiplex PCR followed. One entry per CDR3 protein, called by TCRdb with MiXCR from the multiplex PCR reads. The sample shows 150,000 or so distinct CDR3 sequences, around two fifths of them seen only once. This CDR3 has 15 amino acids. Germline V gene data show CDR1 as MNHNS and CDR2 as SASEGT. V lost 6 bases and J 5 bases, leaving 19 bases between the germline ends.

This TCR was recovered from a young man with Graves' ophthalmopathy. What was sequenced was peripheral blood. The V call is TRBV6-1, the J call TRBJ2-5; perhaps D is TRBD1 or TRBD2 (6 bases each). This CDR3 reads CASRQDGGFGETQYF. For the CDR3, the DNA is TGTGCCAGCAGACAGGACGGGGGCTTTGGCGAGACCCAGTACTTC.